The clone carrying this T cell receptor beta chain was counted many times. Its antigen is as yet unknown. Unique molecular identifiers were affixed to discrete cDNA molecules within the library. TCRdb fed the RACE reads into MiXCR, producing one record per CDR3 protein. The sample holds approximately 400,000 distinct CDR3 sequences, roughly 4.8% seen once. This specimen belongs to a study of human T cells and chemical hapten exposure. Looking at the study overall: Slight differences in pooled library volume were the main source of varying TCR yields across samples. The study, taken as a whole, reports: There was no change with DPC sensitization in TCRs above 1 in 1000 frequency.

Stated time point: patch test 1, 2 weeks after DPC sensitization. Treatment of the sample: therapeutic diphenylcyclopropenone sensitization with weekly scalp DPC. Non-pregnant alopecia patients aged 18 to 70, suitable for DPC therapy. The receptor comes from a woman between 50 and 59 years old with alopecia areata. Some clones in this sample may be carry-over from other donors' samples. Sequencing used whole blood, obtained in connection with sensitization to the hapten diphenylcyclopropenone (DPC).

Here the CDR3 reads CASSKLAVNEQFF. The DNA of the CDR3 is TGTGCCAGCAGCAAACTAGCGGTGAATGAGCAGTTCTTC. V is TRBV12-3 or TRBV12-4 and J is TRBJ2-1, with 8 bases aligning to TRBD2. V dropped 6 bases and J dropped 7; count of bases not matched to a gene: 5. The CDR3 runs 13 residues.